This T cell receptor (beta chain) was obtained from a study of blood T cell repertoires in COVID-19. Study context: Italy, Spain and the United States were the sources of the convalescent and acute COVID-19 samples. Sources were T cells, B-cell-depleted T cells, or PBMCs; the material itself was cDNA or gDNA.

This CDR3 has 17 amino acids. Trimming removed 1 base from V and 5 bases from J; junction bases left unmatched: 6. CDR1 and CDR2 (germline): LNHDA, SQIVND (reference sequence). As processed by the authors: Amplification with reference gene primers provided the estimates of nucleated cell counts. Sequencing used immunoSEQ multiplex PCR; TCRdb keeps in-frame clones, though not all of them. That table furnishes V, J and clone size, whereas the DNA furnished D and trimming. The sample consists of about 140,000 clones, roughly 82% of them appearing once. The sequence was collected from a man older than 75 with acute or convalescent COVID-19. The sample comprised peripheral blood. The genes are TRBV19 and TRBJ2-1; the match to TRBD2 covers 12 bases. CDR3 residues: CASSIGLTSGGNNEQFF. CDR3 DNA sequence: TGTGCCAGTAGTATAGGTTTGACTAGCGGGGGTAACAATGAGCAGTTCTTC.